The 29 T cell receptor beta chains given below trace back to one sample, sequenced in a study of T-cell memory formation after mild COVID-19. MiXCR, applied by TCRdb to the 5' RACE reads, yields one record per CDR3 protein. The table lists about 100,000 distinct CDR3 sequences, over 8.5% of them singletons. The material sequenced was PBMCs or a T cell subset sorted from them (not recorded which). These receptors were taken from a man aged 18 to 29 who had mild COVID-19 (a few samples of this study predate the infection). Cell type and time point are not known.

The CDR3, as DNA: TGTGCCACCAGTGATTTGGGATTTACGTCCTCTAGCACAGATACGCAGTATTTT. This sequence encodes CATSDLGFTSSSTDTQYF. The chain has TRBV24-1 and TRBJ2-3, with no clear D. Germline V gene data show CDR1 as KGHDR and CDR2 as SFDVKD. The CDR3 has 18 amino acids. Trimming shortened V by 0 bases and J by 0 bases, and 15 bases separated the two germline ends.

CDR3 nucleotides: TGTGCCAGCAGTTTAGGATGGTTTAGTTCGGGGGGCTCAGATACGCAGTATTTT. This codes for CASSLGWFSSGGSDTQYF. This chain connects TRBV12-3 or TRBV12-4 to TRBJ2-3, with D possibly TRBD2 on 7 matching bases. The CDR3 has 18 amino acids. V lost 1 base, J lost 4 bases, and 21 bases lay in between.

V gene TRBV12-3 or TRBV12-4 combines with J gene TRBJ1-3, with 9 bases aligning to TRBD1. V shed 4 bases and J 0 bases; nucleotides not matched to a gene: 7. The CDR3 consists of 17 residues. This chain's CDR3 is CASSSTGTGNSGNTIYF. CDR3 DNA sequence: TGTGCCAGCAGTTCCACCGGGACAGGGAACTCTGGAAACACCATATATTTT.

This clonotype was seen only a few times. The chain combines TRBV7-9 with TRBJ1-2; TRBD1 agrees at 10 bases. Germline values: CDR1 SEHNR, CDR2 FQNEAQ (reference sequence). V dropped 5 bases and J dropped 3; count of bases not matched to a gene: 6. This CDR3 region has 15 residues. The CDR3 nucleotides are TGTGCCAGCAGCCCACCGGGACAGGGGTACTATGGCTACACCTTC. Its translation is CASSPPGQGYYGYTF.

For the CDR3, the DNA is TGTGCCAGCAGTTACGGGCAGGGGAACACTGAAGCTTTCTTT. This sequence encodes CASSYGQGNTEAFF. The J gene is TRBJ1-1, the V gene TRBV6-5, with a tentative D call TRBD1 (5 bases). This CDR3 is built from 14 residues. The ends were cut back, 2 bases at V and 1 base at J, with 8 bases in the middle. CDR1 is MNHEY and CDR2 is SVGAGI in the germline V gene.

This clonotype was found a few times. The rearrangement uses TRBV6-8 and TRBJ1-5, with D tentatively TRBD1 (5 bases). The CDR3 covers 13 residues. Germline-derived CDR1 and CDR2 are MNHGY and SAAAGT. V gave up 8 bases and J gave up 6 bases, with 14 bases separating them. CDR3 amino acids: CASPGAGCQPQHF. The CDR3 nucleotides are TGTGCCAGCCCCGGGGCGGGGTGTCAGCCCCAGCATTTT.

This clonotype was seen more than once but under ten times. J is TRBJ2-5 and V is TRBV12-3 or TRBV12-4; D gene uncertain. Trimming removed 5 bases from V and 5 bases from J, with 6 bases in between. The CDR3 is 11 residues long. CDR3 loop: CASSAWETQYF. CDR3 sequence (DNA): TGTGCCAGCAGTGCTTGGGAGACCCAGTACTTC.

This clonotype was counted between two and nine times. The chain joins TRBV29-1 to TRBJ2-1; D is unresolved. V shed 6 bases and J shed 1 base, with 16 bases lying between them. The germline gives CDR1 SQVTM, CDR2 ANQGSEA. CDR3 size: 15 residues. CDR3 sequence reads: CSVPGPRGSYNEQFF. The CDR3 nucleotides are TGCAGCGTCCCCGGGCCACGAGGTTCCTACAATGAGCAGTTCTTC.

The DNA for the CDR3 is TGTGCCAGCAGGTATGAGGGATGGAACACTGAAGCTTTCTTT. This gives the protein CASRYEGWNTEAFF. V is TRBV6-2 or TRBV6-3 and J is TRBJ1-1; no clear D. CDR1 is MNHEY and CDR2 is SVGEGT in the germline V gene. The ends were cut back, 6 bases at V and 1 base at J, with 12 bases in the middle. The CDR3 runs to 14 residues.

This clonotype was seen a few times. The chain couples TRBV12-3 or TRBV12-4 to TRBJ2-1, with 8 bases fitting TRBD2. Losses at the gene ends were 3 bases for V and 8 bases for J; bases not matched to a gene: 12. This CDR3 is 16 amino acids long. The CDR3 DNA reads TGTGCCAGCAGTTTCACGGGGGGGCTCCTTGGGGATGAGCAGTTCTTC. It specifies CASSFTGGLLGDEQFF.

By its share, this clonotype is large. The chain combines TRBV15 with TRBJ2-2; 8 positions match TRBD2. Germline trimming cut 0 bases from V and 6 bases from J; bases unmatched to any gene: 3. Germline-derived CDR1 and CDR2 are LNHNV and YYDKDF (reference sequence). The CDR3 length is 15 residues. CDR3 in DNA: TGTGCCACCAGCAGAGATACGGGGGGGCCCGGGGAGCTGTTTTTT. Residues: CATSRDTGGPGELFF. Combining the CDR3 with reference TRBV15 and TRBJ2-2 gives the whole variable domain DAMVIQNPRYQVTQFGKPVTLSCSQTLNHNVMYWYQQKSSQAPKLLFHYYDKDFNNEADTPDNFQSRRPNTSFCFLDIRSPGLGDTAMYLCATSRDTGGPGELFFGEGSRLTVL.

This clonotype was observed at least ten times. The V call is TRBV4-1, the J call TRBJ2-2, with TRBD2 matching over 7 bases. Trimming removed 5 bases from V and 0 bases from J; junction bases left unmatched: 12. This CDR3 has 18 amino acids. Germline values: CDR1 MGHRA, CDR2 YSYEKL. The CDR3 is CASSYPLRRGTNTGELFF. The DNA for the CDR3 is TGCGCCAGCAGCTACCCCCTACGGCGGGGGACGAACACCGGGGAGCTGTTTTTT.

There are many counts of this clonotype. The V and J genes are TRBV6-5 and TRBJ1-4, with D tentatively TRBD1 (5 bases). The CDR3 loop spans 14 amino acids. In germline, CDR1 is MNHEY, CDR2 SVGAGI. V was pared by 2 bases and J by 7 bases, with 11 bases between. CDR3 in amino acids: CASSYGQGVEKLFF. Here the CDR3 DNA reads TGTGCCAGCAGTTACGGCCAGGGTGTTGAAAAACTGTTTTTT.

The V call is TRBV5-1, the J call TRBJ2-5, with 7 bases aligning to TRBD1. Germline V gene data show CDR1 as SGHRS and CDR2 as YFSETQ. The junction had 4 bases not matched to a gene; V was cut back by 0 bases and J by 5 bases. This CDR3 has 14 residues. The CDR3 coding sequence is TGCGCCAGCAGCTTGGGACAGGGCCAGGAGACCCAGTACTTC. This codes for CASSLGQGQETQYF.

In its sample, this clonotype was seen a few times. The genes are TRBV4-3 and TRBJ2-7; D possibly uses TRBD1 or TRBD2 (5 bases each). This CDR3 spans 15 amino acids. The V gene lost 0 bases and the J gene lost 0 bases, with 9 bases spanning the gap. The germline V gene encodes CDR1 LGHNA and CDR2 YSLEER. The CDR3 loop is CASSQEEGSSYEQYF. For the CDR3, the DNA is TGCGCCAGCAGCCAAGAAGAGGGGAGCTCCTACGAGCAGTACTTC.

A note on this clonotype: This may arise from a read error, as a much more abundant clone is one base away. The CDR3 loop reads CASSLGGGAVGTQYF. DNA of the CDR3: TGTGCCAGCAGTTTAGGTGGGGGGGCCGTGGGTACGCAGTATTTT. The rearrangement joins TRBV12-3 or TRBV12-4 to TRBJ2-3; D perhaps matches TRBD2 (7 bases). The CDR3 covers 15 residues. V lost 1 base and J 8 bases, leaving 16 bases between the germline ends.

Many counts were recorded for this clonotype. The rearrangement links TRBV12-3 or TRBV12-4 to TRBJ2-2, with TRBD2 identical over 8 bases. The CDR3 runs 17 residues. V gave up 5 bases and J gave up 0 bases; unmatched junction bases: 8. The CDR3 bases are TGTGCCAGCAGTCCCGCTGGCGGGGGGACGAACACCGGGGAGCTGTTTTTT. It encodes CASSPAGGGTNTGELFF.

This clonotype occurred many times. This CDR3 reads CASSLAVTGIYNSPLHF. The CDR3 nucleotides are TGTGCCAGCAGCTTGGCTGTGACAGGGATTTATAATTCACCCCTCCACTTT. The chain uses TRBV5-5 and TRBJ1-6, with 7 bases that match TRBD1. The CDR3 loop spans 17 amino acids. V lost 0 bases and J lost 4; bases outside the gene matches: 7. Germline CDR1 SGHKS, CDR2 YYEKEE (reference sequence).

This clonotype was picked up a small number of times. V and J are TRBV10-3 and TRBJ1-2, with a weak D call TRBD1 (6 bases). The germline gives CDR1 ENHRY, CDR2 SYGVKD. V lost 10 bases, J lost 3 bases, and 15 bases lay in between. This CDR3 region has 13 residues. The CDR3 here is CATRGPGDYGYTF. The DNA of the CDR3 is TGTGCCACCAGGGGCCCTGGGGACTATGGCTACACCTTC.

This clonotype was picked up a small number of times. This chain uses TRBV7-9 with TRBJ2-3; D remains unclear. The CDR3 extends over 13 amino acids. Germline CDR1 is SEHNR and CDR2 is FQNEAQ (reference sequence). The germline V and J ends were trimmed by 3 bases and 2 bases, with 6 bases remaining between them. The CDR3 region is CASSFDLTDTQYF. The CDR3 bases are TGTGCCAGCAGCTTTGACCTCACAGATACGCAGTATTTT.

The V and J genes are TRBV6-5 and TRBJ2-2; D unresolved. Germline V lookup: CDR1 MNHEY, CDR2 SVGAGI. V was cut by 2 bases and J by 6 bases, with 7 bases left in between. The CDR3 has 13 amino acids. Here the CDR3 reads CASSYGEAGELFF. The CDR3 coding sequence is TGTGCCAGCAGTTACGGGGAAGCCGGGGAGCTGTTTTTT.

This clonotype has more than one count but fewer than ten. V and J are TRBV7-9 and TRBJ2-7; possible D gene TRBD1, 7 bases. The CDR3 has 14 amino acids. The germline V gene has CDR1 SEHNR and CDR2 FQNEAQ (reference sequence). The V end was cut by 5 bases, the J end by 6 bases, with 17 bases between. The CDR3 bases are TGTGCCAGCAGCCGCGGGACAGCCCGGGGCGAGCAGTACTTC. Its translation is CASSRGTARGEQYF.

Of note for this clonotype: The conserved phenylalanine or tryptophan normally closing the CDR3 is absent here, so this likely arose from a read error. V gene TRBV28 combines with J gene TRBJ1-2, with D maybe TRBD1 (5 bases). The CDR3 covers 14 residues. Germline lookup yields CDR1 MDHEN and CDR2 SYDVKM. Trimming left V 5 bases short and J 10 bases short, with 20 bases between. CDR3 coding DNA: TGTGCCAGCAGTGTGACCGGGACGGCCTTGGACTACACCTTA. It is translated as CASSVTGTALDYTL.

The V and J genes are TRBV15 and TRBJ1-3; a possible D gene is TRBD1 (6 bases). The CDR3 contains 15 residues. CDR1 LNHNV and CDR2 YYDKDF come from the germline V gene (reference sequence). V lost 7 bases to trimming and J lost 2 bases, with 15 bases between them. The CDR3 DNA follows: TGTGCCACCATGGACGGACAGTACCCTGGAAACACCATATATTTT. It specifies CATMDGQYPGNTIYF.

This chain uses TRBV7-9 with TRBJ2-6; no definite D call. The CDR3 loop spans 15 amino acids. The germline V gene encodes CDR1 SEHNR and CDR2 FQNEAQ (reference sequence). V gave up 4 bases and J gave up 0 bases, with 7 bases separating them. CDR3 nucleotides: TGTGCCAGCAGCTACAGCCCCTCTGGGGCCAACGTCCTGACTTTC. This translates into CASSYSPSGANVLTF.

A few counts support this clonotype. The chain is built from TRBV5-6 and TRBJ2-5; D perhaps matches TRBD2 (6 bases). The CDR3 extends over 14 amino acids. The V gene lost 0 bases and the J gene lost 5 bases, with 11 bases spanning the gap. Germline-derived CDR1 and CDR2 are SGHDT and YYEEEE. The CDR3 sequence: CASSLAGGGETQYF. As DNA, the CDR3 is TGTGCCAGCAGCTTGGCCGGGGGAGGTGAGACCCAGTACTTC.

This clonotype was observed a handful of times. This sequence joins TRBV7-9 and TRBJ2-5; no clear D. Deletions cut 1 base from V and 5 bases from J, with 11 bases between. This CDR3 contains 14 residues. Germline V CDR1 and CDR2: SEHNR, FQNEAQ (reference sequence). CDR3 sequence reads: CASSLGNLRETQYF. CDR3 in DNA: TGTGCCAGCAGCTTAGGGAACCTCCGGGAGACCCAGTACTTC.

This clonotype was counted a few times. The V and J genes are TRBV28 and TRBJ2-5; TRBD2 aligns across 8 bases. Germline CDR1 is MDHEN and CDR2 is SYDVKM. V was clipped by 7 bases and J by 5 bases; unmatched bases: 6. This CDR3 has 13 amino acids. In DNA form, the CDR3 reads TGTGCCAGCACCCATCGGGGGGGGGAGACCCAGTACTTC. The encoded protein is CASTHRGGETQYF.

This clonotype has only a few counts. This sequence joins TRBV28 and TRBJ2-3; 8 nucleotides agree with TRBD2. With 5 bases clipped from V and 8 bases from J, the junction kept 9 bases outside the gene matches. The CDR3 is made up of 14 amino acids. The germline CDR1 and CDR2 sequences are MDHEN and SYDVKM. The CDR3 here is CASSPTTSVGTQYF. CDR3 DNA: TGTGCCAGCAGTCCAACGACTAGCGTTGGTACGCAGTATTTT.